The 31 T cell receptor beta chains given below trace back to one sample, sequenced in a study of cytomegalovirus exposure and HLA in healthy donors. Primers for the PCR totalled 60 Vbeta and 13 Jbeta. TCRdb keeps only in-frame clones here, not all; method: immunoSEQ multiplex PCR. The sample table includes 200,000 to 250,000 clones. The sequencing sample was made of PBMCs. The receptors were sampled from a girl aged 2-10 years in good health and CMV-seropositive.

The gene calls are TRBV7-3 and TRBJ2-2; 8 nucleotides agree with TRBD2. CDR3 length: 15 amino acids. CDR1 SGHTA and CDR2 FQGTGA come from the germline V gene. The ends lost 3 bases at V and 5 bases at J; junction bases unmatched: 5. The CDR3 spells CASSFSASGTGELFF. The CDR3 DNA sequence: TGTGCCAGCAGCTTTTCGGCTAGCGGGACCGGGGAGCTGTTTTTT.

CDR3 nucleotides: TGTGCCAGCAGCTCCCGACTAGCGGTCACAGATACGCAGTATTTT. Translation: CASSSRLAVTDTQYF. This chain uses TRBV7-2 with TRBJ2-3; 9 bases fit TRBD2. Unmatched junction bases numbered 4, after V lost 4 bases and J lost 2 bases. The CDR3 covers 15 residues. CDR1 and CDR2 (germline): SGHTA, FQGNSA.

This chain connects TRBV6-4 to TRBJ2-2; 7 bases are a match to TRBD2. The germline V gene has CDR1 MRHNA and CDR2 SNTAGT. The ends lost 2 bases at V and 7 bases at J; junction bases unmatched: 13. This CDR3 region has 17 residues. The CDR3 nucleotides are TGTGCCAGCAGTGACGTGGGGGAGGGCCCTCGGGACGGGGAGCTGTTTTTT. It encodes CASSDVGEGPRDGELFF.

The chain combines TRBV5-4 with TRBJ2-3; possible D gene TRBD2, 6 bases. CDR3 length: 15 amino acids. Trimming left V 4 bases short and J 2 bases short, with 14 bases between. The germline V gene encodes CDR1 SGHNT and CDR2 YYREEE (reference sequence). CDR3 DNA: TGTGCCAGCAGCCCGGCGGGAAGTATCACAGATACGCAGTATTTT. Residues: CASSPAGSITDTQYF.

This CDR3 is CASRQGDFSYEQYF. CDR3 bases: TGCGCCAGCAGGCAGGGGGACTTCTCCTACGAGCAGTACTTC. The rearrangement links TRBV10-2 to TRBJ2-7; tentative D call: TRBD1 (7 bases). Trimming removed 6 bases from V and 0 bases from J, with 12 bases in between. CDR1 and CDR2 (germline): WSHSY, SAAADI. The CDR3 consists of 14 residues.

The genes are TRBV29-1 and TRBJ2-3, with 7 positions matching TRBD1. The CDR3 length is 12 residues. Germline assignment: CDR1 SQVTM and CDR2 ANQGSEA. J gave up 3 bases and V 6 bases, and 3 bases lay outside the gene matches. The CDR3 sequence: CSVGTVTDTQYF. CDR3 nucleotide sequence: TGCAGCGTGGGGACAGTGACAGATACGCAGTATTTT.

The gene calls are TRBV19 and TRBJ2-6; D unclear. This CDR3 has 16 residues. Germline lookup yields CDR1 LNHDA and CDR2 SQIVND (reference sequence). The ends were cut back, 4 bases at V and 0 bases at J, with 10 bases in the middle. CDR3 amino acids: CASSTGGNSGANVLTF. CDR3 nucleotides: TGTGCCAGTAGTACAGGTGGTAACTCTGGGGCCAACGTCCTGACTTTC.

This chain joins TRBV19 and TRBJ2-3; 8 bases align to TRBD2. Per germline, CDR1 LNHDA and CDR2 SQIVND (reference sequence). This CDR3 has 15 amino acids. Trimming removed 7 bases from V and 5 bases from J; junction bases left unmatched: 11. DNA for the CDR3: TGTGCCAGTAAAAACAGCGGGAGAGCTGAAGATACGCAGTATTTT. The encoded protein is CASKNSGRAEDTQYF.

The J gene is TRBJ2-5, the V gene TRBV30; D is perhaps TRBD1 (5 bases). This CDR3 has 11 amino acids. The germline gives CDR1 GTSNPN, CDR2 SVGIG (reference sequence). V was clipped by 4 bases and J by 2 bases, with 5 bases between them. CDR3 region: CAWNRQETQYF. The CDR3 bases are TGTGCCTGGAACAGGCAAGAGACCCAGTACTTC.

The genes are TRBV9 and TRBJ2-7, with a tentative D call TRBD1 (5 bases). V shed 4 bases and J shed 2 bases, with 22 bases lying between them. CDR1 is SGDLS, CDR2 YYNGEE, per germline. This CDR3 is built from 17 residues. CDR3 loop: CASSKGMGRITPYEQYF. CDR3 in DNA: TGTGCCAGCAGCAAGGGTATGGGGCGGATTACCCCCTACGAGCAGTACTTC.

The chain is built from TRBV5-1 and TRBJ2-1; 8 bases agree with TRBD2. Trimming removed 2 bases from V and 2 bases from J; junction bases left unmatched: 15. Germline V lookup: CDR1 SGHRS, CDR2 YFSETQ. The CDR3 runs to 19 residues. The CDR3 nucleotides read TGCGCCAGCAGCTTCGGGGGTTCAGTTAGGGGACTAGCCTACAATGAGCAGTTCTTC. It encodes CASSFGGSVRGLAYNEQFF.

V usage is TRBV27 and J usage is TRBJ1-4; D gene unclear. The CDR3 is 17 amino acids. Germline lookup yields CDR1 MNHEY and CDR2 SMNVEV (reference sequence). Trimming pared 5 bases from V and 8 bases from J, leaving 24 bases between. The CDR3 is CASSPHPVGSTSEKLFF. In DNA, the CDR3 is TGTGCCAGCAGTCCGCACCCGGTGGGCAGTACTTCCGAAAAACTGTTTTTT.

Written as DNA, the CDR3 is TGTGCCTGGCTACGACTAGCGGGATTAACAGATACGCAGTATTTT. Translated: CAWLRLAGLTDTQYF. This chain uses TRBV30 with TRBJ2-3; 11 bases align to TRBD2. CDR1 GTSNPN and CDR2 SVGIG come from the germline V gene (reference sequence). V lost 5 bases, J lost 3 bases, and 7 bases stayed unmatched. This CDR3 is 15 amino acids long.

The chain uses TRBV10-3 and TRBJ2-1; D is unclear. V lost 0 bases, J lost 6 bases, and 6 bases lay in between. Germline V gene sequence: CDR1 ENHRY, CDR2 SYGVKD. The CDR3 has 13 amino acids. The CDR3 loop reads CAISESSFNEQFF. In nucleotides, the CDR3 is TGTGCCATCAGTGAGTCGAGTTTCAATGAGCAGTTCTTC.

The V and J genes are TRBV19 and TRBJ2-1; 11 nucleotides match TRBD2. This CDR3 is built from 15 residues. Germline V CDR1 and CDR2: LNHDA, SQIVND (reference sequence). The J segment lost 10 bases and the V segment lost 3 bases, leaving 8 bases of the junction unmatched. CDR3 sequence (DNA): TGTGCCAGTAGTATCTCACTAGCGGGAGAATGGGAGCAGTTCTTC. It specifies CASSISLAGEWEQFF.

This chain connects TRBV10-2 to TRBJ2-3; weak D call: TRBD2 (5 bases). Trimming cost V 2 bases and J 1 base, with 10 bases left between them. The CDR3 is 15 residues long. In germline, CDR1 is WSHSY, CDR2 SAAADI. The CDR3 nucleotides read TGCGCCAGCAGTGAGAGAACTAGTCGCACAGATACGCAGTATTTT. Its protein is CASSERTSRTDTQYF.

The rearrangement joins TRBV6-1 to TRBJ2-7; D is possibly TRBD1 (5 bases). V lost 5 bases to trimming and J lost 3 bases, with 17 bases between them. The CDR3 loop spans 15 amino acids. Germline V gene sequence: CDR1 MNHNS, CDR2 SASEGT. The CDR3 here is CASSPRGRAHYEQYF. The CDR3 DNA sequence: TGTGCCAGCAGTCCTAGAGGCAGGGCCCACTACGAGCAGTACTTC.

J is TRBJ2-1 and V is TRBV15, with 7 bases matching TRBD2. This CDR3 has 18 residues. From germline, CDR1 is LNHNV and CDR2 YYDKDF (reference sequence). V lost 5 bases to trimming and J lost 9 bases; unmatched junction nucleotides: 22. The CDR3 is CATSSRDSSGGDWGEQFF. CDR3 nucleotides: TGTGCCACCAGCTCCCGAGATTCTAGCGGAGGGGATTGGGGTGAGCAGTTCTTC.

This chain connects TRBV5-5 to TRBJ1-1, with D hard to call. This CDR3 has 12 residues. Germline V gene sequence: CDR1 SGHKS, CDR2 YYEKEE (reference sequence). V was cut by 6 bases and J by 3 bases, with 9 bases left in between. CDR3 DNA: TGTGCCAGCACCACGAGGGACACTGAAGCTTTCTTT. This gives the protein CASTTRDTEAFF.

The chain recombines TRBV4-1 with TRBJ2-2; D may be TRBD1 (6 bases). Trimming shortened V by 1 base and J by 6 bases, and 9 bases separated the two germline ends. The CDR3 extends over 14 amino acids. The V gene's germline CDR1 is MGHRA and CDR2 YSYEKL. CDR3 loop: CASSQGGLAGELFF. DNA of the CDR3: TGCGCCAGCAGCCAAGGGGGGCTAGCCGGGGAGCTGTTTTTT.

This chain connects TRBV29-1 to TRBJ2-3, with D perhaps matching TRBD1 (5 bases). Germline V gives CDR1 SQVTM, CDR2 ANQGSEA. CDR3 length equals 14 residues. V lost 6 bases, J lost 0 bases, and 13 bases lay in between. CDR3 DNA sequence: TGCAGCGTCACGACAGTTTATAGCACAGATACGCAGTATTTT. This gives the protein CSVTTVYSTDTQYF.

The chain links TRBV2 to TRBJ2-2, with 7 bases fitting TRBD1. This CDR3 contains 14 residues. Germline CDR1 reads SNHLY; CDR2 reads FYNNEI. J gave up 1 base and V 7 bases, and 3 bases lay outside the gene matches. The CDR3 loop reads CASTRDRNTGELFF. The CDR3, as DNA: TGTGCCAGCACCCGGGACAGGAACACCGGGGAGCTGTTTTTT.

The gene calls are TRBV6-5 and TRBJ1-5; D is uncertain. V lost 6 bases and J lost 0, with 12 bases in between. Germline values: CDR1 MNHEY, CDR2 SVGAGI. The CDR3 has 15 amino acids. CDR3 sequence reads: CASRNGVGSNQPQHF. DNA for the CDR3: TGTGCCAGCAGAAACGGGGTGGGTAGCAATCAGCCCCAGCATTTT.

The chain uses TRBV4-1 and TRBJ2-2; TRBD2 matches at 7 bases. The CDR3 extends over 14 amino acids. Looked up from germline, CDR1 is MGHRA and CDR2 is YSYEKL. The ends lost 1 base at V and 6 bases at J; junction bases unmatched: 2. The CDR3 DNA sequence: TGCGCCAGCAGCCAAGTTGGGGGGGCCGGGGAGCTGTTTTTT. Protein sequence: CASSQVGGAGELFF.

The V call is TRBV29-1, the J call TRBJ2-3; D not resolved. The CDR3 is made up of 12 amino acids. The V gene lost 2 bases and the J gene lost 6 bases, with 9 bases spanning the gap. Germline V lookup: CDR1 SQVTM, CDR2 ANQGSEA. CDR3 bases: TGCAGCGTTGAAAAAGCCGGGGATACGCAGTATTTT. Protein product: CSVEKAGDTQYF.

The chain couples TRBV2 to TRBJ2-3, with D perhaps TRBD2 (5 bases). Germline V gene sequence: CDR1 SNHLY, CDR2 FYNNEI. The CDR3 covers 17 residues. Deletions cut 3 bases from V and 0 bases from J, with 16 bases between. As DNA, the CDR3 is TGTGCCAGCAGTGACTTGTCCAGCGGTCCTAGCACAGATACGCAGTATTTT. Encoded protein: CASSDLSSGPSTDTQYF.

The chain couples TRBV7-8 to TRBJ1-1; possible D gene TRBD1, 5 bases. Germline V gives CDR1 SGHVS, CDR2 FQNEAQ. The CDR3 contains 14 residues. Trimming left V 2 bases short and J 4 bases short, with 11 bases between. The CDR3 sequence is CASSLQGWVTEAFF. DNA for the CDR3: TGTGCCAGCAGCTTACAGGGATGGGTCACTGAAGCTTTCTTT. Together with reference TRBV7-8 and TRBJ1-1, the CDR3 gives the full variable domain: GAGVSQSPRYKVAKRGQDVALRCDPISGHVSLFWYQQALGQGPEFLTYFQNEAQLDKSGLPSDRFFAERPEGSVSTLKIQRTQQEDSAVYLCASSLQGWVTEAFFGQGTRLTVV.

CDR3 residues: CASSGRDRGRTSGTYEQYF. The DNA of the CDR3 is TGTGCCAGCAGCGGTAGGGACAGGGGGAGGACTAGCGGGACCTACGAGCAGTACTTC. The chain is built from TRBV7-9 and TRBJ2-7; a weak D match, TRBD2 (12 bases). This CDR3 is 19 amino acids long. V lost 5 bases and J lost 2, with 28 bases in between. Germline CDR1 reads SEHNR; CDR2 reads FQNEAQ (reference sequence).

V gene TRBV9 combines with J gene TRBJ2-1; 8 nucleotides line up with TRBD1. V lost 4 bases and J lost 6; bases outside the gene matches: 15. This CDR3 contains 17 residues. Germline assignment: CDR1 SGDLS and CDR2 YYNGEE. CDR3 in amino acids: CASSPALAGGEVNEQFF. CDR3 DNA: TGTGCCAGCAGCCCGGCCTTGGCAGGGGGCGAGGTCAATGAGCAGTTCTTC. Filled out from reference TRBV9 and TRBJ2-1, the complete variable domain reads DSGVTQTPKHLITATGQRVTLRCSPRSGDLSVYWYQQSLDQGLQFLIQYYNGEERAKGNILERFSAQQFPDLHSELNLSSLELGDSALYFCASSPALAGGEVNEQFFGPGTRLTVL.

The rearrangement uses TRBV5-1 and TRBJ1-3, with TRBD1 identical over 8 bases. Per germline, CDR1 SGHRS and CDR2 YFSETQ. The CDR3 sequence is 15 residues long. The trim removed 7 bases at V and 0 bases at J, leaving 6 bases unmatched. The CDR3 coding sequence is TGCGCCAGCGGACTCACAGGGGGCTCTGGAAACACCATATATTTT. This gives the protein CASGLTGGSGNTIYF.

The CDR3 loop reads CASSTRAGLAMYEQYF. As DNA, the CDR3 is TGTGCCAGCAGTACTCGTGCGGGACTAGCGATGTACGAGCAGTACTTC. This chain joins TRBV27 and TRBJ2-7, with 10 bases that match TRBD2. Germline V lookup: CDR1 MNHEY, CDR2 SMNVEV (reference sequence). This CDR3 comprises 16 residues. The V and J ends lost 5 bases and 4 bases, in that order; junction bases with no gene match: 11.